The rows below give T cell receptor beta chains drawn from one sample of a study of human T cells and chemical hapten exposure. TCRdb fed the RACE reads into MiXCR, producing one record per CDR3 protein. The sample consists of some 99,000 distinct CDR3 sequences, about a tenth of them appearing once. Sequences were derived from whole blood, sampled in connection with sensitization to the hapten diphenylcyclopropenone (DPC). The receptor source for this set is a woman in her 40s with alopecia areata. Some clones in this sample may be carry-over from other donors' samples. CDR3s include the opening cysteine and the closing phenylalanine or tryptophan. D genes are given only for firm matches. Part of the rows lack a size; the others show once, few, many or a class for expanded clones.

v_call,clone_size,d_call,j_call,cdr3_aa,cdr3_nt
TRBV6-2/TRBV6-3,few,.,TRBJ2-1,CASKGNAVLHEQFF,TGTGCCAGCAAGGGCAACGCGGTTTTGCATGAGCAGTTCTTC
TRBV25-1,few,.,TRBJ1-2,CASSEHIQGAYGYTF,TGTGCCAGCAGTGAACACATCCAAGGGGCCTATGGCTACACCTTC
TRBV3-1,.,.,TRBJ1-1,CASSQDRPGRSPYTEAFF,TGTGCCAGCAGCCAAGATCGGCCAGGGCGGTCCCCCTACACTGAAGCTTTCTTT
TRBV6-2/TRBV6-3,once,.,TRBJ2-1,CASSYRTDYNEQFF,TGTGCCAGCAGTTACCGGACAGACTATAATGAGCAGTTCTTC
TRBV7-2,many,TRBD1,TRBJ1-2,CASSSQGQGGGYTF,TGTGCCAGCAGCTCCCAGGGACAGGGGGGTGGCTACACCTTC
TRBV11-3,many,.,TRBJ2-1,CASSLDQGGSARAYNEQFF,TGTGCCAGCAGCTTAGATCAGGGCGGGTCGGCAAGGGCGTACAATGAGCAGTTCTTC
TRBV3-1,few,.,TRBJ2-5,CASSSTGGAETQYF,TGTGCCAGCAGCAGTACCGGGGGCGCGGAGACCCAGTACTTC
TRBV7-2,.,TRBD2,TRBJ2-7,CASSLESTSGGASYEQYF,TGTGCCAGCAGCTTAGAAAGTACTAGCGGGGGGGCTTCCTACGAGCAGTACTTC
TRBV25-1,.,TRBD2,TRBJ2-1,CASRGEGYNEQFF,TGTGCCAGCCGGGGGGAAGGGTACAATGAGCAGTTCTTC
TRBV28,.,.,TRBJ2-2,CASSPGDTGELFF,TGTGCCAGCAGTCCCGGAGACACCGGGGAGCTGTTTTTT
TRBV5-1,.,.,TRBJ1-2,CASSLGISNYGYTF,TGCGCCAGCAGCTTGGGCATCTCTAACTATGGCTACACCTTC
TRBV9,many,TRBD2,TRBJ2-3,CASSVTDAGDIDTQYF,TGTGCCAGCAGCGTAACCGACGCGGGGGATATAGATACGCAGTATTTT
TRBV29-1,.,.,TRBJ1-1,CSVEETQGTEAFF,TGCAGCGTTGAAGAAACCCAGGGTACTGAAGCTTTCTTT
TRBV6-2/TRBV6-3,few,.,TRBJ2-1,CASSYYSGGRSYNEQFF,TGTGCCAGCAGTTATTATAGCGGCGGCCGATCCTACAATGAGCAGTTCTTC
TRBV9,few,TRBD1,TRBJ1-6,CASSAGQGGGSPLHF,TGTGCCAGCAGCGCCGGACAGGGCGGGGGCTCACCCCTCCACTTT
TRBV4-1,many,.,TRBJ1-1,CASSQDRRGAPEAFF,TGCGCCAGCAGCCAAGATAGGAGGGGCGCTCCTGAAGCTTTCTTT
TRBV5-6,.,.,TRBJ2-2,CASSSYRTTNTGELFF,TGTGCCAGCAGCTCCTATCGGACTACTAACACCGGGGAGCTGTTTTTT
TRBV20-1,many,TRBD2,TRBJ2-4,CSAGGSSDIQYF,TGCAGTGCGGGGGGGAGCAGCGACATTCAGTACTTC
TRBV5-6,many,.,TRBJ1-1,CASRLPGGTEAFF,TGTGCCAGCAGACTCCCGGGGGGGACTGAAGCTTTCTTT
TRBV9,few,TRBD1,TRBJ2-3,CASSRAPRTGPRTDTQYF,TGTGCCAGCAGCAGGGCCCCCCGGACAGGCCCAAGGACAGATACGCAGTATTTT
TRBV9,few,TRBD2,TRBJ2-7,CASSQGLAGVYEQYF,TGTGCCAGCAGCCAGGGACTAGCGGGCGTTTACGAGCAGTACTTC
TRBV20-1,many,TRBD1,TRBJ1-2,CSAPGTGRWLTF,TGCAGTGCCCCCGGGACAGGGCGATGGCTGACCTTC
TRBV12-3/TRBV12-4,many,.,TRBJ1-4,CASSPDISNEKLFF,TGTGCCAGCAGCCCGGACATATCTAATGAAAAACTGTTTTTT
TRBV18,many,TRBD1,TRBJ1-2,CASSPSTTGGRGYTF,TGTGCCAGCTCACCAAGTACCACAGGGGGCCGCGGCTACACCTTC
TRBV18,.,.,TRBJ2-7,CASSPPDQVFSYEQYF,TGTGCCAGCTCACCACCGGACCAGGTTTTCTCCTACGAGCAGTACTTC
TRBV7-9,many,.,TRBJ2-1,CASSSTVYNEQFF,TGTGCCAGCAGCTCTACAGTCTACAATGAGCAGTTCTTC
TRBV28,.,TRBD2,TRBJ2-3,CATTWTSGGDTQYF,TGTGCCACCACCTGGACTAGCGGGGGAGATACGCAGTATTTT
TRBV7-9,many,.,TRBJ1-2,CASSLRRDGSNYGYTF,TGTGCCAGCAGCCTTCGTCGCGACGGAAGTAACTATGGCTACACCTTC
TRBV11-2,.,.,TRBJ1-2,CASTTVLNYGYTF,TGTGCCTCGACAACGGTACTTAACTATGGCTACACCTTC
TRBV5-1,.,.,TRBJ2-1,CASSFRDLDNEQFF,TGCGCCAGCAGCTTCCGGGACCTTGACAATGAGCAGTTCTTC
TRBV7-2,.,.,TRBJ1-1,CASSFDGGTEAFF,TGTGCCAGCAGCTTTGATGGGGGCACTGAAGCTTTCTTT
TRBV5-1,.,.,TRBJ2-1,CASSLGGADEQFF,TGCGCCAGCAGCTTGGGGGGGGCCGATGAGCAGTTCTTC
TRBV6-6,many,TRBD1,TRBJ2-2,CASWTGGGELFF,TGTGCCAGTTGGACAGGTGGAGGGGAGCTGTTTTTT
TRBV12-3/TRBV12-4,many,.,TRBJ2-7,CASSEGVYEQYF,TGTGCCAGCAGTGAGGGGGTCTACGAGCAGTACTTC
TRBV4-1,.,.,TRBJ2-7,CASSSRRGRPSGEQYF,TGCGCCAGCAGCTCAAGGCGCGGCCGACCCTCGGGCGAGCAGTACTTC
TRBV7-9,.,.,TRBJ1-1,CASSLATAHEAFF,TGTGCCAGCAGCTTAGCGACCGCCCATGAAGCTTTCTTT
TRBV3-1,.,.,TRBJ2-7,CASSQDSLLNEQYF,TGTGCCAGCAGCCAAGATTCCCTGTTAAACGAGCAGTACTTC
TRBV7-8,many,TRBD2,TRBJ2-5,CASSLSSGGALETQYF,TGTGCCAGCAGCTTGAGTAGCGGGGGGGCTCTTGAGACCCAGTACTTC
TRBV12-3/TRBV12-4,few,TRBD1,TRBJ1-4,CASSLGTGGAEKLFF,TGTGCCAGCAGTTTAGGAACAGGGGGCGCGGAAAAACTGTTTTTT
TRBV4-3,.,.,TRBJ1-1,CASSQDPSNTEAFF,TGCGCCAGCAGCCAAGATCCAAGTAACACTGAAGCTTTCTTT
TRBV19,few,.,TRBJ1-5,CASSSQTGYGQPQHF,TGTGCCAGTAGTAGCCAAACAGGGTATGGTCAGCCCCAGCATTTT
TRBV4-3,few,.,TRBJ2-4,CASSQDPGHPAKNIQYF,TGCGCCAGCAGCCAAGATCCGGGCCACCCAGCCAAAAACATTCAGTACTTC
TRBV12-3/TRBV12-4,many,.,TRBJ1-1,CAGETAFEAFF,TGTGCCGGAGAGACGGCCTTTGAAGCTTTCTTT
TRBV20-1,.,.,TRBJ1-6,CSAGLGTANSPLHF,TGCAGTGCTGGCCTCGGGACCGCTAATTCACCCCTCCACTTT
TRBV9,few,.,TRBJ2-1,CASSELGASYNEQFF,TGTGCCAGCAGCGAGTTGGGGGCATCCTACAATGAGCAGTTCTTC
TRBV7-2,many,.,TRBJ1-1,CASSGQQNTEAFF,TGTGCCAGCAGCGGCCAGCAGAACACTGAAGCTTTCTTT
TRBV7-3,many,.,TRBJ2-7,CASSLLTPYEQYF,TGTGCCAGCAGCTTGCTCACCCCCTACGAGCAGTACTTC
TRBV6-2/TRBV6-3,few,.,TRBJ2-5,CASSLSSAGETQYF,TGTGCCAGCAGCCTCTCTAGCGCGGGAGAGACCCAGTACTTC
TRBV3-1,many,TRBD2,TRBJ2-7,CASSQDEAGGPVEQYF,TGTGCCAGCAGCCAAGATGAAGCGGGGGGGCCTGTCGAGCAGTACTTC
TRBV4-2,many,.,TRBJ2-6,CASSPETGAGANVLTF,TGTGCCAGCAGCCCGGAGACTGGGGCTGGGGCCAACGTCCTGACTTTC
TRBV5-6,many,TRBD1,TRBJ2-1,CASSLDRTQHFNEQFF,TGTGCCAGCAGCCTGGACAGGACCCAACATTTCAATGAGCAGTTCTTC
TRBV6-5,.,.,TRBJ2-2,CASREQGGSEKLFF,TGTGCCAGCAGAGAACAGGGGGGGAGTGAGAAGCTGTTTTTT
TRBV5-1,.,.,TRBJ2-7,CASSFYRGPSYEQYF,TGCGCCAGCAGCTTCTACCGGGGGCCCTCCTACGAGCAGTACTTC
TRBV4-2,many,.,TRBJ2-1,CASSQEGRNEQFF,TGTGCCAGCAGCCAAGAGGGGAGGAATGAGCAGTTCTTC